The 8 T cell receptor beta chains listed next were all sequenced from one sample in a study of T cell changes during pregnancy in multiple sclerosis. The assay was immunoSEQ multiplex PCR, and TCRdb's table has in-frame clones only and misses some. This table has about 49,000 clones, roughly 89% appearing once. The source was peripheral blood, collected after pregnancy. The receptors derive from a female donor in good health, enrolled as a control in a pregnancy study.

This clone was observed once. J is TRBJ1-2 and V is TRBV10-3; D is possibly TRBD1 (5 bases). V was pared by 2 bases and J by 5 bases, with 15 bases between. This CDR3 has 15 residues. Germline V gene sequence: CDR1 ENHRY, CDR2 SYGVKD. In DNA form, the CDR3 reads TGTGCCATCAGTGAGCGAACAGGTGGGGATTATGGCTACACCTTC. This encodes CAISERTGGDYGYTF.

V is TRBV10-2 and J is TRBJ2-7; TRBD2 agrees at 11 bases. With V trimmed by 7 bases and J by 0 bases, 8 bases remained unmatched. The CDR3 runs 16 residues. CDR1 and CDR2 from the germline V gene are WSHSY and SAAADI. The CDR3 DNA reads TGCGCCAGCACTAGGACTAGCGGGTCCAGCTCCTACGAGCAGTACTTC. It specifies CASTRTSGSSSYEQYF.

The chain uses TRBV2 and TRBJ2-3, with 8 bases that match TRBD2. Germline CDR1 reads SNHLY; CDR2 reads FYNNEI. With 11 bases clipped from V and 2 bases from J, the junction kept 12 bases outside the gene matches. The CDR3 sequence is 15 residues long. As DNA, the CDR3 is TGTGCCGGAACGGGGGGGGGCTCCTACACAGATACGCAGTATTTT. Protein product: CAGTGGGSYTDTQYF.

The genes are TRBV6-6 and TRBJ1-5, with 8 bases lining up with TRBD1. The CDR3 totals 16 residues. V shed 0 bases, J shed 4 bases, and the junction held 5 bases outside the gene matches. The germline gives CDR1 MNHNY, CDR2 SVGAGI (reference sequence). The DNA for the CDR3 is TGTGCCAGCAGTTACTCGGCGGGACAGGAGAATCAGCCCCAGCATTTT. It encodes CASSYSAGQENQPQHF.

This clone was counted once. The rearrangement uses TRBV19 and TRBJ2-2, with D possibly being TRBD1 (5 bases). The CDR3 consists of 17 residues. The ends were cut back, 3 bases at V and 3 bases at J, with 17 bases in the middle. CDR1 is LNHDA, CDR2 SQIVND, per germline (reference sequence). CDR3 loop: CASSIPPGYSDTGELFF. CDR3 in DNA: TGTGCCAGTAGTATCCCCCCAGGGTATTCGGACACCGGGGAGCTGTTTTTT.

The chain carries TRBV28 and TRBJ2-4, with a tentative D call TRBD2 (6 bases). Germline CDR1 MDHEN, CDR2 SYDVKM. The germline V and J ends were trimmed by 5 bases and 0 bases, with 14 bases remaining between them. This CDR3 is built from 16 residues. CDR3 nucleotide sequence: TGTGCCAGCAGTATTGGGACTCTCTTAGCCAAAAACATTCAGTACTTC. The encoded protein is CASSIGTLLAKNIQYF.

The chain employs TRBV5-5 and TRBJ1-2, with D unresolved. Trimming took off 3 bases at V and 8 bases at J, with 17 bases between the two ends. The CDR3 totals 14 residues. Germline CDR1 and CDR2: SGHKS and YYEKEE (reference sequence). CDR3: CASSSAAGSRGYTF. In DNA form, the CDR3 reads TGTGCCAGCAGCTCGGCCGCGGGGAGTCGGGGCTACACCTTC.

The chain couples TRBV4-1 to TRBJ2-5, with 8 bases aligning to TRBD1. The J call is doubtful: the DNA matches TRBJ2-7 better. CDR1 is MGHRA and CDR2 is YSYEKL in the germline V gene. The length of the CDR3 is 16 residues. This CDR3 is CASSQASDRVTYEQYF. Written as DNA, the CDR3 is TGCGCCAGCAGCCAAGCATCGGACAGGGTTACCTACGAGCAGTACTTC.